The rows below give T cell receptor beta chains drawn from one sample of a study of cytomegalovirus exposure and HLA in healthy donors. The table came from immunoSEQ multiplex PCR; TCRdb's copy has only in-frame clones and leaves some out. The repertoire holds 150,000 to 200,000 clones, with more than 60% as singletons. Sequences were obtained from PBMCs. The receptor set was obtained from a woman aged 60 to 75 in good health and CMV-seropositive. CDR3s include the opening cysteine and the closing phenylalanine or tryptophan. A D gene is named only where the DNA matches it firmly. Clone size is not always given. Where it is, it says once, few, many or a class for expanded clones.

abundance,j_gene,d_gene,v_gene,CDR3aa,CDR3nt
once,TRBJ1-1,TRBD1,TRBV5-1,CASSLGQGASGTEAFF,TGCGCCAGCAGCTTGGGACAGGGGGCAAGTGGCACTGAAGCTTTCTTT
once,TRBJ1-1,NA,TRBV5-1,CASSLGAGPTEAFF,TGCGCCAGCAGCTTGGGAGCAGGGCCCACTGAAGCTTTCTTT
NA,TRBJ2-5,TRBD2,TRBV5-1,CASSTGLAGGPQETQYF,TGCGCCAGCAGCACGGGACTAGCGGGGGGACCGCAAGAGACCCAGTACTTC
few,TRBJ1-3,NA,TRBV18,CASRPRGWGNTIYF,TGTGCCAGCCGGCCAAGGGGCTGGGGAAACACCATATATTTT
NA,TRBJ2-5,NA,TRBV5-1,CASNLTPHHQETQYF,TGCGCCAGCAACCTAACTCCGCACCACCAAGAGACCCAGTACTTC
NA,TRBJ1-1,NA,TRBV18,CASSPGPLIKATEAFF,TGTGCCAGCTCACCAGGGCCCCTAATTAAGGCCACTGAAGCTTTCTTT
NA,TRBJ2-3,NA,TRBV7-9,CASSLGQPTDTQYF,TGTGCCAGCAGCTTAGGACAGCCCACAGATACGCAGTATTTT
NA,TRBJ1-2,NA,TRBV28,CASSFLSRDNYGYTF,TGTGCCAGCAGTTTCCTCTCGAGAGATAACTATGGCTACACCTTC
NA,TRBJ2-1,TRBD2,TRBV11-2,CASSTLAGGSYNEQFF,TGTGCCAGCAGCACCCTAGCGGGTGGCTCCTACAATGAGCAGTTCTTC
NA,TRBJ2-7,TRBD1,TRBV7-9,CASSSPTGGEYEQYF,TGTGCCAGCAGTTCTCCGACAGGGGGCGAGTACGAGCAGTACTTC
few,TRBJ1-5,TRBD1,TRBV7-8,CASSLAQGAISNQPQHF,TGTGCCAGCAGCTTAGCACAGGGGGCTATTAGCAATCAGCCCCAGCATTTT
NA,TRBJ2-1,NA,TRBV9,CASSVEQWNEQFF,TGTGCCAGCAGCGTAGAACAGTGGAATGAGCAGTTCTTC
NA,TRBJ2-5,NA,TRBV5-6,CASSLQAGQVETQYF,TGTGCCAGCAGCTTGCAGGCAGGGCAGGTAGAGACCCAGTACTTC
few,TRBJ2-5,TRBD2,TRBV28,CASSFLSGGLLGGETQYF,TGTGCCAGCAGTTTTCTGAGCGGGGGCCTCCTCGGAGGAGAGACCCAGTACTTC
few,TRBJ2-3,NA,TRBV7-2,CASSPGGGRPDTQYF,TGTGCCAGCAGCCCGGGGGGCGGACGGCCAGATACGCAGTATTTT
few,TRBJ2-1,NA,TRBV30,CAWRGKMGASHNEQFF,TGTGCCTGGAGGGGAAAGATGGGGGCTAGCCACAATGAGCAGTTCTTC